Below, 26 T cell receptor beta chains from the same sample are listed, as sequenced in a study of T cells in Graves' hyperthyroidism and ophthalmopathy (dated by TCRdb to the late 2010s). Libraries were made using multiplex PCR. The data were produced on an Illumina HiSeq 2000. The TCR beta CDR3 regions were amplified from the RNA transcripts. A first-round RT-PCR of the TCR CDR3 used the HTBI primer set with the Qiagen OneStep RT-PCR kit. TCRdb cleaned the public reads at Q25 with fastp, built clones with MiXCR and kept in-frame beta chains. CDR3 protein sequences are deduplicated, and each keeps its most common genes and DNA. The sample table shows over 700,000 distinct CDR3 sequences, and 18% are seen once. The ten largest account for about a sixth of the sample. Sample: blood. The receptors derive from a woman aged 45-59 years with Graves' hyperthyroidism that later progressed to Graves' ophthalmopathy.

CDR3 sequence: CASSFSSGGHTGELFF. CDR3 sequence (DNA): TGTGCCAGCAGTTTTTCTAGCGGGGGGCACACCGGGGAGCTGTTTTTT. The chain has TRBV12-3 or TRBV12-4 and TRBJ2-2; 11 nucleotides align to TRBD2. The CDR3 has 16 residues. Trimming took 3 bases from V and 3 from J; bases not matched to a gene: 3.

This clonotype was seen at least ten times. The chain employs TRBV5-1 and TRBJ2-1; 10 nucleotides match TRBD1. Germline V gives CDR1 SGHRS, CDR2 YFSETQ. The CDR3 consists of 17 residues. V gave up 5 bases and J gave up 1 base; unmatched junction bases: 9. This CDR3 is CASRQTWTGGSYNEQFF. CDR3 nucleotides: TGCGCCAGCAGGCAAACTTGGACAGGGGGTTCCTACAATGAGCAGTTCTTC.

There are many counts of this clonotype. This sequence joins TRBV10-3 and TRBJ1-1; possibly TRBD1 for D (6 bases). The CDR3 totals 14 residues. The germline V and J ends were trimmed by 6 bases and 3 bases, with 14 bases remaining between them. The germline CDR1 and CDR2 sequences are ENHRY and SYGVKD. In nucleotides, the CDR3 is TGTGCCATCAGGAGGGGGGGCTGGGACACTGAAGCTTTCTTT. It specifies CAIRRGGWDTEAFF.

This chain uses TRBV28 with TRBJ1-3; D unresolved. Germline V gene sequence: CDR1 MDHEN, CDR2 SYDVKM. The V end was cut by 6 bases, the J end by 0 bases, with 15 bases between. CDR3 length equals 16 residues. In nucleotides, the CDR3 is TGTGCCAGCAGCCGCCAGCAGCCCAGCTCTGGAAACACCATATATTTT. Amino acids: CASSRQQPSSGNTIYF.

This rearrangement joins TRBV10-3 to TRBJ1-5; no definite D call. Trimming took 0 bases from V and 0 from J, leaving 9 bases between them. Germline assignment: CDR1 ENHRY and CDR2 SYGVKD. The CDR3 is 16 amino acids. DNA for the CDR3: TGTGCCATCAGTGAGTCTGGTGGTTATAGCAATCAGCCCCAGCATTTT. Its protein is CAISESGGYSNQPQHF.

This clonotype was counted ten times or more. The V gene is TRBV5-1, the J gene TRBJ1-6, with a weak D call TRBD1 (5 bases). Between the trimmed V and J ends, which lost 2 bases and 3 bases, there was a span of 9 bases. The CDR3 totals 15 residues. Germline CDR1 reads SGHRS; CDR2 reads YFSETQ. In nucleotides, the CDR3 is TGCGCCAGCAGCTTTGGAGGGGTCTATAATTCACCCCTCCACTTT. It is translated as CASSFGGVYNSPLHF.

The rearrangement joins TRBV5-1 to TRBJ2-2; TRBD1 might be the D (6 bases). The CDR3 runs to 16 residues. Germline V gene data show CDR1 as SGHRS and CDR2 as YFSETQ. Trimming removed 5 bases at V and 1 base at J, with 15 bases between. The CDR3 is CASRKEGTMNTGELFF. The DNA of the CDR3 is TGCGCCAGCAGAAAAGAAGGGACAATGAACACCGGGGAGCTGTTTTTT.

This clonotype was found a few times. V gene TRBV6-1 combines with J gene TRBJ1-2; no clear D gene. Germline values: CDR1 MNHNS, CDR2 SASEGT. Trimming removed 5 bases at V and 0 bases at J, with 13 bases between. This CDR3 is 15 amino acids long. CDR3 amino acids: CASSFFGEANYGYTF. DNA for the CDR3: TGTGCCAGCAGTTTTTTCGGGGAGGCTAACTATGGCTACACCTTC.

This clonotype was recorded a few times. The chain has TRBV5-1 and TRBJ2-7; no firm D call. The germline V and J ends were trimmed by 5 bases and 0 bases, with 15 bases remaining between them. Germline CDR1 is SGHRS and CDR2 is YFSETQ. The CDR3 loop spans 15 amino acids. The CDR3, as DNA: TGCGCCAGCAGACGGGCCAACCGGAGCTCCTACGAGCAGTACTTC. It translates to CASRRANRSSYEQYF.

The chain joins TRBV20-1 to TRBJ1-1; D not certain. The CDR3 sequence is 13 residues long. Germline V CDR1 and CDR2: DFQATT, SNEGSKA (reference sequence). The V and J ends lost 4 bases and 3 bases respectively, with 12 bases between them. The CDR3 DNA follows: TGCAGTGCTAAGCGCGGGTGGGACACTGAAGCTTTCTTT. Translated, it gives CSAKRGWDTEAFF.

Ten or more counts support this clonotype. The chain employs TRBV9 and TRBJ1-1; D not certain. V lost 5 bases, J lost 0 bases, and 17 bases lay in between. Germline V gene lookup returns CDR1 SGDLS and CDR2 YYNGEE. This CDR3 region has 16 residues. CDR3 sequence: CASSSPAGGLNTEAFF. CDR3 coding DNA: TGTGCCAGCAGTTCCCCCGCAGGTGGGCTGAACACTGAAGCTTTCTTT.

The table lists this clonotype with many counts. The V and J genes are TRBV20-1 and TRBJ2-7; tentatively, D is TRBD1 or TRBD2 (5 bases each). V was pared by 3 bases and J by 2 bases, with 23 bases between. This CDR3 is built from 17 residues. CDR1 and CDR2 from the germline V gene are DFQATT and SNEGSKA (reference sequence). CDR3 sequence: CSASIAGTSFNPYEQYF. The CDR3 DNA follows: TGCAGTGCTAGCATCGCCGGGACGTCGTTCAACCCCTACGAGCAGTACTTC.

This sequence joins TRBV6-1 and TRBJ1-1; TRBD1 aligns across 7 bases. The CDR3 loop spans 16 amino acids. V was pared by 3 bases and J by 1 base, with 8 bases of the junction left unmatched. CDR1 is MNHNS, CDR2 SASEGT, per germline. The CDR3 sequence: CASSEGRWTGNTEAFF. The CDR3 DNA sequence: TGTGCCAGCAGTGAGGGTCGTTGGACAGGGAACACTGAAGCTTTCTTT.

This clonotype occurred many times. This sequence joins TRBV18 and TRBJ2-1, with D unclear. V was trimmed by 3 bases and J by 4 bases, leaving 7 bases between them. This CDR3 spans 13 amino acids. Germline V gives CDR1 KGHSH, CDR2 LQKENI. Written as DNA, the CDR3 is TGTGCCAGCTCACCCACGGATTACAATGAGCAGTTCTTC. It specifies CASSPTDYNEQFF.

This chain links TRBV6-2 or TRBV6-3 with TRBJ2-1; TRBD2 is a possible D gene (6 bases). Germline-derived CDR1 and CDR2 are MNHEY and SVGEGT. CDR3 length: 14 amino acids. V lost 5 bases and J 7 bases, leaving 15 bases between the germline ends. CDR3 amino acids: CASSAGGAGNEQFF. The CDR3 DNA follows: TGTGCCAGCAGTGCAGGAGGGGCAGGGAATGAGCAGTTCTTC.

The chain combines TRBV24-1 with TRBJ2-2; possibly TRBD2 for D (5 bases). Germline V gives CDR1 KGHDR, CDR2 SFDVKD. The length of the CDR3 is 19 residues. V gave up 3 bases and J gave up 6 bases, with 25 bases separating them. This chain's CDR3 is CATSDTRPLSREVSGELFF. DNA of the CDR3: TGTGCCACCAGTGATACGCGACCCCTCTCCCGGGAAGTGTCCGGGGAGCTGTTTTTT.

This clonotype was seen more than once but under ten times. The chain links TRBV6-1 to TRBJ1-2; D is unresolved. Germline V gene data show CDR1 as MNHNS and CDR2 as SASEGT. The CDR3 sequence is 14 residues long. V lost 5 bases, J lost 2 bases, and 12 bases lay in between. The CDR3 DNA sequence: TGTGCCAGCAGTCGGACCTTAACCAACTATGGCTACACCTTC. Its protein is CASSRTLTNYGYTF.

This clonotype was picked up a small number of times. In DNA form, the CDR3 reads TGCAGCGTTTCTCCCTGGACAGGGGAAAACTATGGCTACACCTTC. Translated: CSVSPWTGENYGYTF. The chain combines TRBV29-1 with TRBJ1-2; TRBD1 matches at 9 bases. This CDR3 contains 15 residues. Per germline, CDR1 SQVTM and CDR2 ANQGSEA. J lost 2 bases, V lost 5 bases, and 9 bases had no gene match.

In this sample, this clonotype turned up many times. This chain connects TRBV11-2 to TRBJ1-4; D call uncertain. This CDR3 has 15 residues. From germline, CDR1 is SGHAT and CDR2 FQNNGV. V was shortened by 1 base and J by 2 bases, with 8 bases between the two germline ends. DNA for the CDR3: TGTGCCAGCAGCTTAGGCACCGTGACTAATGAAAAACTGTTTTTT. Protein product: CASSLGTVTNEKLFF.

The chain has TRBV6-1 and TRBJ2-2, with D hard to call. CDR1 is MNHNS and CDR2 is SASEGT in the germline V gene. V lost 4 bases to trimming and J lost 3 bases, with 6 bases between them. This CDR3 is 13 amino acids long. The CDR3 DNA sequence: TGTGCCAGCAGTGCCTTGTACACCGGGGAGCTGTTTTTT. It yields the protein CASSALYTGELFF.

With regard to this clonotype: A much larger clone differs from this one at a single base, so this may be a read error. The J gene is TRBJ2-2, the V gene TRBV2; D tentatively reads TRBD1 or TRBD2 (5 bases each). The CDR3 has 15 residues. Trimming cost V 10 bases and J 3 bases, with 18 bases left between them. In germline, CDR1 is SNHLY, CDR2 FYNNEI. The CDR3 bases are TGTGCCAACCCAATACCGGGACGAGACACCGGGGAGCTGTTTTTT. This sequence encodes CANPIPGRDTGELFF.

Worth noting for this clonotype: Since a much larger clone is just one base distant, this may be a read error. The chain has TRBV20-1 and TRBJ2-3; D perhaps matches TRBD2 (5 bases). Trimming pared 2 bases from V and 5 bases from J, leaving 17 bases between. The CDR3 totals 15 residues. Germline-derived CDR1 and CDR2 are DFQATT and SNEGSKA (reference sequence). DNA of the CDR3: TGCAGTGCTAGACGACCTTGGGTGGGGAGAGATACGCAGTATTTT. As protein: CSARRPWVGRDTQYF.

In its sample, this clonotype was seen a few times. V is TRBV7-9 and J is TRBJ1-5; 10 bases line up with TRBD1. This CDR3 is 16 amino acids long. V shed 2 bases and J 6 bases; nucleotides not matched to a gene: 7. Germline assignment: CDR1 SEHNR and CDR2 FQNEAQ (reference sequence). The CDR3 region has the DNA TGTGCCAGCAGCTTATCGACAGGGGGCATGAGTCAGCCCCAGCATTTT. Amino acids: CASSLSTGGMSQPQHF.

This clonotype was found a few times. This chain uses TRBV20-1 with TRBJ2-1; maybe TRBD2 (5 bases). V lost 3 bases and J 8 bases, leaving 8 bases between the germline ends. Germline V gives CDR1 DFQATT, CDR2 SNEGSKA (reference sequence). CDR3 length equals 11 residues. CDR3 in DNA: TGCAGTGCTAGTCCGGAGGATGAGCAGTTCTTC. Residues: CSASPEDEQFF.

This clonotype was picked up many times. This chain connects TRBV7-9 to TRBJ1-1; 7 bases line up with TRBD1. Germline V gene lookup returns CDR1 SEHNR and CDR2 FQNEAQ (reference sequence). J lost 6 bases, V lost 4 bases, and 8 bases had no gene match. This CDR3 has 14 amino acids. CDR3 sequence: CASSSQGGTAEAFF. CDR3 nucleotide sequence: TGTGCCAGCAGCTCCCAGGGGGGCACGGCTGAAGCTTTCTTT. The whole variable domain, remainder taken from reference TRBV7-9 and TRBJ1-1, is DTGVSQNPRHKITKRGQNVTFRCDPISEHNRLYWYRQTLGQGPEFLTYFQNEAQLEKSRLLSDRFSAERPKGSFSTLEIQRTEQGDSAMYLCASSSQGGTAEAFFGQGTRLTVV.

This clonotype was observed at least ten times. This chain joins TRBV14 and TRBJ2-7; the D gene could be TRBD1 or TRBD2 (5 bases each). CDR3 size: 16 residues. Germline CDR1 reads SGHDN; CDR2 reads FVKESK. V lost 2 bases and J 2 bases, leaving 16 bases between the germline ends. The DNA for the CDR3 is TGTGCCAGCAGCCAACCATCCGGGACGCCTCCCTACGAGCAGTACTTC. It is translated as CASSQPSGTPPYEQYF.